This TCR beta chain stems from a study of metastatic and nonmetastatic thyroid tumors. Germline CDR1 SGHTS, CDR2 YDEGEE. The V and J ends lost 0 bases and 7 bases respectively, with 7 bases between them. The CDR3 is made up of 12 amino acids. Thyroid surgery had not been preceded by any treatment in any patient. Original handling: The study took CDR3 differences across clinicopathological groups and made a distant-metastasis classifier for papillary thyroid cancer from them. TCRdb re-called the PCR reads via MiXCR. The V and J calls were not made by the authors but by TCRdb's processing. The data show about 16,000 clones, 9.5% to 15% seen once.

Input material: tumor tissue. The V call is TRBV5-8, the J call TRBJ1-2; D is undetermined. The sequence was collected from a female donor with papillary thyroid cancer or a benign thyroid nodule (not recorded which). Some clones in this sample may be carry-over from other donors' samples. CDR3 nucleotides: TGTGCCAGCAGCTTGGATAGCGGTGGCTACACCTTC. This encodes CASSLDSGGYTF.